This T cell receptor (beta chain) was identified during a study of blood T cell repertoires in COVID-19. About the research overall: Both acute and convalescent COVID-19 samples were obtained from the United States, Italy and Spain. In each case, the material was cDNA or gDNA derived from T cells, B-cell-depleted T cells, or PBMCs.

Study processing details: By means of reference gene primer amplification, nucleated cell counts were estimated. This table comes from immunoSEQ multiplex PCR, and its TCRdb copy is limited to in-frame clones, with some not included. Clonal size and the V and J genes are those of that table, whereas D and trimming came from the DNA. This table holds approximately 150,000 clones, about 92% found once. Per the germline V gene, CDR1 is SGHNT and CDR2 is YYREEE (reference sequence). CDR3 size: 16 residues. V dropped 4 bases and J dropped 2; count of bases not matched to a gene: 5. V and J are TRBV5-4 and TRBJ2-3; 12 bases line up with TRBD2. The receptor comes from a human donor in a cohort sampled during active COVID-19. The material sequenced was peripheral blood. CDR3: CASSHGLAGYTDTQYF. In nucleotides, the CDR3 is TGTGCCAGCAGCCACGGACTAGCGGGGTACACAGATACGCAGTATTTT.